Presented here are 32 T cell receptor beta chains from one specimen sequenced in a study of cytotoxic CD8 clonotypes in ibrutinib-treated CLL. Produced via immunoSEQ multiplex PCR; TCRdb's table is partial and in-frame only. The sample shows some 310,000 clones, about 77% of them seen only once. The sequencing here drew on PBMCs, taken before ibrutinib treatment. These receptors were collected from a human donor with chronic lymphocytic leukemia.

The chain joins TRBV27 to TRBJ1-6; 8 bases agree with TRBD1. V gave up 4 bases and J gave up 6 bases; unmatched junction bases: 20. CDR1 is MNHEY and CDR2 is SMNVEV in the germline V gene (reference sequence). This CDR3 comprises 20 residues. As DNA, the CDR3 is TGTGCCAGCAGTTCCGGACAGGGTGCTTACCCGTGGGGGGTTAATTCACCCCTCCACTTT. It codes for CASSSGQGAYPWGVNSPLHF.

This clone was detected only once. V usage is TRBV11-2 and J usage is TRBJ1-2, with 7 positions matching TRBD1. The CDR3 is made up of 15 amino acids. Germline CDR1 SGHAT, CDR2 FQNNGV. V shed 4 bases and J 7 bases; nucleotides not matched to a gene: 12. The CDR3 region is CASSSARDSGLGYTF. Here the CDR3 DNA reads TGTGCCAGCAGCTCAGCCCGGGACAGCGGTCTTGGCTACACCTTC.

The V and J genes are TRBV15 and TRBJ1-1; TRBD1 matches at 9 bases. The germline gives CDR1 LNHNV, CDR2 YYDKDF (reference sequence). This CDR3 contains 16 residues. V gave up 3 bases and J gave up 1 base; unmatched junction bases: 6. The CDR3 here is CATSRGRQGENTEAFF. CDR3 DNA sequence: TGTGCCACCAGCAGGGGGCGACAGGGGGAGAACACTGAAGCTTTCTTT.

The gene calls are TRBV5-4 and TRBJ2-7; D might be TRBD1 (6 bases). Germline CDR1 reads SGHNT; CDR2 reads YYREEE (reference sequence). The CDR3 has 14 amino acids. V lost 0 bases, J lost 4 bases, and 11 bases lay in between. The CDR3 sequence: CASSLAGVGYEQYF. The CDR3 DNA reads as TGTGCCAGCAGCTTGGCAGGGGTAGGTTACGAGCAGTACTTC.

The CDR3 here is CASAGGITDTQYF. For the CDR3, the DNA is TGTGCCAGCGCGGGAGGGATCACAGATACGCAGTATTTT. The V call is TRBV5-4, the J call TRBJ2-3; 9 bases are a match to TRBD2. The V and J ends lost 7 bases and 2 bases, in that order; junction bases with no gene match: 2. The CDR3 covers 13 residues. CDR1 and CDR2 from the germline V gene are SGHNT and YYREEE (reference sequence).

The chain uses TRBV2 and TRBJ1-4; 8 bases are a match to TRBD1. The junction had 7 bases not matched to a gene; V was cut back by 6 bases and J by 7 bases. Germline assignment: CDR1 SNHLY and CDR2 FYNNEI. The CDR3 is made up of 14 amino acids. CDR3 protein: CASSAGGAGEKLFF. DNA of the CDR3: TGTGCCAGCAGCGCAGGGGGCGCGGGTGAAAAACTGTTTTTT.

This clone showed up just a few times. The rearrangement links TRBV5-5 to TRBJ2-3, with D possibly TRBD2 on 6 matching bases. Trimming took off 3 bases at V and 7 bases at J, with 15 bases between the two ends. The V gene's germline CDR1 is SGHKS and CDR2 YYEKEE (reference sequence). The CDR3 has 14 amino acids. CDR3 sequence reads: CASSSLVGGYTQYF. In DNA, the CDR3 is TGTGCCAGCAGCTCACTAGTGGGGGGATATACGCAGTATTTT.

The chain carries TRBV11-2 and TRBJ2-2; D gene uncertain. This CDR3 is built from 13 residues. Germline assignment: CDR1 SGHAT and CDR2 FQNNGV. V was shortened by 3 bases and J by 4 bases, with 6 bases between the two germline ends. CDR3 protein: CASSFRATGELFF. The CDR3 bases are TGTGCCAGCAGCTTCCGGGCCACCGGGGAGCTGTTTTTT.

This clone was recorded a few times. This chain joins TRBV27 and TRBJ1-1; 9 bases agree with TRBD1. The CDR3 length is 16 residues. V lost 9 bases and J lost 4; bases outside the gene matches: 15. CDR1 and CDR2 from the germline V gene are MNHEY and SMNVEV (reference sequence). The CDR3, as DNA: TGTGCCAGTTTACGACTTCGGGACAGGGCCTCCACTGAAGCTTTCTTT. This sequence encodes CASLRLRDRASTEAFF.

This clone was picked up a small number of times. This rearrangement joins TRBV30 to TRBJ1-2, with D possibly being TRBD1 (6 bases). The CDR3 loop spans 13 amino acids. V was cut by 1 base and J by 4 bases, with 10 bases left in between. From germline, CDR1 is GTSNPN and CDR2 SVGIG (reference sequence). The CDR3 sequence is CAWSGQVGYGYTF. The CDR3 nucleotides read TGTGCCTGGAGTGGACAGGTCGGCTATGGCTACACCTTC.

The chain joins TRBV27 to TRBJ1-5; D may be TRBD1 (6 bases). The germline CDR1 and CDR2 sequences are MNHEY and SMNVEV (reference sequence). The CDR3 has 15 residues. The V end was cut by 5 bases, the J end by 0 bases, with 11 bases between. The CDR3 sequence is CASSDGQTSNQPQHF. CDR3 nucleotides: TGTGCCAGCAGTGATGGACAGACTAGCAATCAGCCCCAGCATTTT.

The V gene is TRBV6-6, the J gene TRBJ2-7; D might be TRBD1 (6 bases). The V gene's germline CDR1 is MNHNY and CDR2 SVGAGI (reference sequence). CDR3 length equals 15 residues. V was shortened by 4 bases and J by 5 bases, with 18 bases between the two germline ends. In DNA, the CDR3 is TGTGCCAGCAGTTCCCCCGGGACACCATCTGACGAGCAGTACTTC. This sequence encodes CASSSPGTPSDEQYF.

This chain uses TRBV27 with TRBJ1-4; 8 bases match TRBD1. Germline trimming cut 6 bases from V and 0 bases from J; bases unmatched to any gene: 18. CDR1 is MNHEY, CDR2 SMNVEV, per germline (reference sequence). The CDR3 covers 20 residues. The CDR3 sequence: CASREMSGGSAYSTNEKLFF. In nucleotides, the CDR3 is TGTGCCAGCAGAGAGATGTCAGGGGGCTCCGCATACTCAACTAATGAAAAACTGTTTTTT. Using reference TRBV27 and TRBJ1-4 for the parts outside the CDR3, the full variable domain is EAQVTQNPRYLITVTGKKLTVTCSQNMNHEYMSWYRQDPGLGLRQIYYSMNVEVTDKGDVPEGYKVSRKEKRNFPLILESPSPNQTSLYFCASREMSGGSAYSTNEKLFFGSGTQLSVL.

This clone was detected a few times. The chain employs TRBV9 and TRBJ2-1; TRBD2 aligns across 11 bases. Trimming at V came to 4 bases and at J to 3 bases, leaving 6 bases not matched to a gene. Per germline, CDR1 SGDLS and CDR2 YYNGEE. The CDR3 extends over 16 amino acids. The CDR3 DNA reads TGTGCCAGCAGCAAACAGGGACTAGCGGACTACAATGAGCAGTTCTTC. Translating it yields CASSKQGLADYNEQFF.

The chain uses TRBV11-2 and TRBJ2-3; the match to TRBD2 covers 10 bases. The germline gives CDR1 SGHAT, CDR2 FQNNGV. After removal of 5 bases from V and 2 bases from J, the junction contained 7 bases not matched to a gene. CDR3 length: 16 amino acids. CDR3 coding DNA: TGTGCCAGCAGCAAAGGGACTAGCGATATCACAGATACGCAGTATTTT. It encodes CASSKGTSDITDTQYF.

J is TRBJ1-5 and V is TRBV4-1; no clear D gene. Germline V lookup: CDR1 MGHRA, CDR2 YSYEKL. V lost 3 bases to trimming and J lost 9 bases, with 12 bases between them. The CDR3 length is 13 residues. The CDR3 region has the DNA TGCGCCAGCAGCCAGGAAGTTAATTCGCCCCAGCATTTT. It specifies CASSQEVNSPQHF.

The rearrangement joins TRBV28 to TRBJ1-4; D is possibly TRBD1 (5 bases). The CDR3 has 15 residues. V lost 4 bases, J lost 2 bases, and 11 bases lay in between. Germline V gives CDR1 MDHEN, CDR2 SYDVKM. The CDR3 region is CASSSVGTTNEKLFF. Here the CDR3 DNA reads TGTGCCAGCAGTTCGGTCGGGACGACTAATGAAAAACTGTTTTTT.

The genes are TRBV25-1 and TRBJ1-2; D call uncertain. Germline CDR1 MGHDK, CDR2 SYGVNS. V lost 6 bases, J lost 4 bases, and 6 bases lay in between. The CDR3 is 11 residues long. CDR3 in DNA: TGTGCCAGCAGCCGGCCCTATGGCTACACCTTC. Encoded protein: CASSRPYGYTF.

As DNA, the CDR3 is TGTGCCAGCAGCTTAGCCGGGGAAGAGGGAGAGCAGTACTTC. Translated: CASSLAGEEGEQYF. The chain recombines TRBV7-9 with TRBJ2-7, with D possibly matching TRBD2 (5 bases). CDR1 SEHNR and CDR2 FQNEAQ come from the germline V gene (reference sequence). Trimming took 0 bases from V and 7 from J, leaving 13 bases between them. The CDR3 is 14 residues long.

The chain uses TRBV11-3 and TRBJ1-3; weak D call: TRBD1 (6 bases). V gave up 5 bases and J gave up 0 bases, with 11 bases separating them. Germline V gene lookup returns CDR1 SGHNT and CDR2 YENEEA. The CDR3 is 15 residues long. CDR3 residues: CASSSRGDSGNTIYF. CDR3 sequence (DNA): TGTGCCAGCAGCAGCAGGGGTGACTCTGGAAACACCATATATTTT. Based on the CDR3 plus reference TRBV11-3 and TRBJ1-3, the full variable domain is EAGVVQSPRYKIIEKKQPVAFWCNPISGHNTLYWYLQNLGQGPELLIRYENEEAVDDSQLPKDRFSAERLKGVDSTLKIQPAELGDSAVYLCASSSRGDSGNTIYFGEGSWLTVV.

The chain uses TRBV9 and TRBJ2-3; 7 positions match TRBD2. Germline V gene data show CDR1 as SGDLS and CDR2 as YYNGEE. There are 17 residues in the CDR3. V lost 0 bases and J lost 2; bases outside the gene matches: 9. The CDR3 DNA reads TGTGCCAGCAGCGTAGAGTTGGCTAGCGGATACACAGATACGCAGTATTTT. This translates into CASSVELASGYTDTQYF.

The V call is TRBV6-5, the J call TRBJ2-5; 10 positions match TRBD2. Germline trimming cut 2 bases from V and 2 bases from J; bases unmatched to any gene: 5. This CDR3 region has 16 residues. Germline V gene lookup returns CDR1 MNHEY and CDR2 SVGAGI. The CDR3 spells CASSYGLLAGQETQYF. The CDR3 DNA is TGTGCCAGCAGTTACGGGCTACTAGCGGGACAAGAGACCCAGTACTTC.

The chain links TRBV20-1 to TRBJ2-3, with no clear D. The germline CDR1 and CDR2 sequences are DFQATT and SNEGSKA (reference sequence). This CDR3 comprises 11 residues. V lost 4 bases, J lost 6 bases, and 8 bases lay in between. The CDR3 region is CSAKLGDTQYF. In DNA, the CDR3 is TGCAGTGCTAAACTTGGGGATACGCAGTATTTT.

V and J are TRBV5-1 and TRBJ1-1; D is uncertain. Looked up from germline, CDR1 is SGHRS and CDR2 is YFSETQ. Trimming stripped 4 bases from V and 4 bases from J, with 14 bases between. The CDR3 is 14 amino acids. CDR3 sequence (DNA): TGCGCCAGCAGCCTACGGTCGGGAAGCACTGAAGCTTTCTTT. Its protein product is CASSLRSGSTEAFF.

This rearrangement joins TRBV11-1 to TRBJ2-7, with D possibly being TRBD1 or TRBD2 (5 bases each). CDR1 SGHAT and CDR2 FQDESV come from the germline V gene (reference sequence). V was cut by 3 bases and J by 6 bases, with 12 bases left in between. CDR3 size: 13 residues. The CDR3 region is CASSLARAGEQYF. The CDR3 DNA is TGTGCCAGCAGCTTGGCCAGGGCGGGCGAGCAGTACTTC. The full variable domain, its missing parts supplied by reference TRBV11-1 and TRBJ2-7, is EAEVAQSPRYKITEKSQAVAFWCDPISGHATLYWYRQILGQGPELLVQFQDESVVDDSQLPKDRFSAERLKGVDSTLKIQPAELGDSAMYLCASSLARAGEQYFGPGTRLTVT.

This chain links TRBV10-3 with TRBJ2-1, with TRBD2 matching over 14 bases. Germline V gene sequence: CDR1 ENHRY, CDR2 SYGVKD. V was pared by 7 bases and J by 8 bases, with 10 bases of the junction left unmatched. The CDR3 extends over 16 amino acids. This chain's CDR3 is CAITSTGTSGSHEQFF. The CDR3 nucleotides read TGTGCCATCACCTCAACCGGGACTAGCGGGAGCCATGAGCAGTTCTTC.

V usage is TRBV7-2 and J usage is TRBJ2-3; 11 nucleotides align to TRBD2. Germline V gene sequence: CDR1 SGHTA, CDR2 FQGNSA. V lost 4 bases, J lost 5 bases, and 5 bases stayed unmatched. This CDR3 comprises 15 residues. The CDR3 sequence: CASSSSGRREDTQYF. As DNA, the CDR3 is TGTGCCAGCAGCTCTAGCGGGAGGCGAGAAGATACGCAGTATTTT.

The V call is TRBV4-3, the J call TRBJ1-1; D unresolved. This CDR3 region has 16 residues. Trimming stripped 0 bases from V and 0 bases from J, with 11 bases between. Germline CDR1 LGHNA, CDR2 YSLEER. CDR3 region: CASSQDRTIMNTEAFF. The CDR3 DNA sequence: TGCGCCAGCAGCCAAGATCGCACAATCATGAACACTGAAGCTTTCTTT.

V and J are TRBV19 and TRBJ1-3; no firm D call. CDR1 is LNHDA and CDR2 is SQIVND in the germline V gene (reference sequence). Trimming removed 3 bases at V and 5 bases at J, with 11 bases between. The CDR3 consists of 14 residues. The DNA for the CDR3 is TGTGCCAGTAGTATCGGGCTGGGGAGAAACACCATATATTTT. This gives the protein CASSIGLGRNTIYF.

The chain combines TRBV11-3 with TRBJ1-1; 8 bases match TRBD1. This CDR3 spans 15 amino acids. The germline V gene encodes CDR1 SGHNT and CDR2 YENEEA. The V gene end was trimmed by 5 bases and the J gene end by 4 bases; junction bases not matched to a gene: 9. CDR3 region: CASSAGQGGSTEAFF. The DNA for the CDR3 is TGTGCCAGCAGCGCCGGACAGGGCGGTAGCACTGAAGCTTTCTTT.

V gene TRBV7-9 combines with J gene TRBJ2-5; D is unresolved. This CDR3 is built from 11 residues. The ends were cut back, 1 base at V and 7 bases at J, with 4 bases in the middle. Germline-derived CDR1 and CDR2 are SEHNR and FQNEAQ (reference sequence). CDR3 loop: CASSLGGTQYF. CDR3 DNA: TGTGCCAGCAGCTTAGGTGGGACCCAGTACTTC.

CDR3 in amino acids: CAWNTDRLFYEQYF. The CDR3 region has the DNA TGTGCCTGGAACACGGACAGGCTATTCTACGAGCAGTACTTC. V usage is TRBV30 and J usage is TRBJ2-7, with 7 nucleotides matching TRBD1. Germline CDR1 is GTSNPN and CDR2 is SVGIG (reference sequence). The V gene end was trimmed by 4 bases and the J gene end by 3 bases; junction bases not matched to a gene: 9. This CDR3 is built from 14 residues.